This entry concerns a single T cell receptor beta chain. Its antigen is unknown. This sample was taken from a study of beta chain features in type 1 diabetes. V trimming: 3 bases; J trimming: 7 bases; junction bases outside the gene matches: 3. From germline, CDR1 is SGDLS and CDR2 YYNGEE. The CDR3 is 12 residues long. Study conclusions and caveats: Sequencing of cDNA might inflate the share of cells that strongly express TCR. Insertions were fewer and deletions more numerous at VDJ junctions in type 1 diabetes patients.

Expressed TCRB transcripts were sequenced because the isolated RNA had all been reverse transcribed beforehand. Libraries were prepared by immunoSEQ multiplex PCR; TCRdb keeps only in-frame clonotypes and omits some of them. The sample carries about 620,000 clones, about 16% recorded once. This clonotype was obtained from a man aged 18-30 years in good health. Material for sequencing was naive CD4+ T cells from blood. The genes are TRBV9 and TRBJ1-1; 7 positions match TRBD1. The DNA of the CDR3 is TGTGCCAGCAGCGGGGGGGACAGTGAAGCTTTCTTT. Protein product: CASSGGDSEAFF.